A single T cell receptor (beta chain) is shown here with its context. This clone's antigen is unknown. Per-nucleotide qualities are absent, and no much larger clonotype sits a single base away. This entry belongs to a study of tumor-infiltrating lymphocytes in oesophageal squamous cell carcinoma (dated by TCRdb to 2016 to 2018). CDR1 DFQATT and CDR2 SNEGSKA were looked up in the germline V gene (reference sequence). Including cysteine and phenylalanine, the CDR3 has 15 amino acids. Just the 45-base CDR3 DNA is kept, in frame starting at base 1. V lost 1 base and J lost 2 bases; the stretch between them is 13 bases long. Library method: PCR. TCRdb names Illumina HiSeq 2000 as the instrument used. TCRdb applied fastp at Q25 and MiXCR to the public reads, then kept only in-frame beta chains. When rows share a CDR3 protein, they turn into one entry using the most common DNA and genes. The sample table records about 20,000 distinct CDR3 sequences; 30% to 45% of these occur just once. The top ten constitute just under 20% of the sample.

The source of this sequence is a male donor with esophageal squamous cell carcinoma. The source material was esophageal tumor tissue. The chain is assembled from TRBV20-1 and TRBJ2-3, with a tentative D gene TRBD1 over 6 matching bases. This receptor has the CDR3 CSARGRGHYTDTQYF. The sequenced DNA: TGCAGTGCTAGAGGACGGGGACATTACACAGATACGCAGTATTTT.